This T cell receptor beta chain was identified during a study of cytomegalovirus exposure and HLA in healthy donors. Produced via immunoSEQ multiplex PCR; TCRdb's table is partial and in-frame only. The sample yields over 150,000 clones, 85% to 90% seen once. Trimming pared 5 bases from V and 8 bases from J, leaving 12 bases between. The CDR3 length is 12 residues. CDR1 is LNHDA and CDR2 is SQIVND in the germline V gene (reference sequence). This sequence joins TRBV19 and TRBJ1-1, with D tentatively TRBD1 (5 bases). The sample taken for sequencing was PBMCs. This TCR came from a human donor in good health. This CDR3 reads CASSFFRAEAFF. The CDR3 DNA is TGTGCCAGTAGTTTTTTCAGGGCCGAAGCTTTCTTT. Using reference TRBV19 and TRBJ1-1 for the parts outside the CDR3, the full variable domain is DGGITQSPKYLFRKEGQNVTLSCEQNLNHDAMYWYRQDPGQGLRLIYYSQIVNDFQKGDIAEGYSVSREKKESFPLTVTSAQKNPTAFYLCASSFFRAEAFFGQGTRLTVV.